This T cell receptor (beta chain) comes out of a study of T cells after yellow fever vaccination. This clonotype was detected many times. Its antigen is still unknown. TCRdb analysed the 5' RACE reads with MiXCR anew, one entry per CDR3 protein. The sample includes about 400,000 distinct CDR3 sequences, over 5% of them seen just once. This CDR3 is built from 15 residues. CDR1 and CDR2 (germline): MNHEY, SVGEGT. V lost 6 bases and J 6 bases, leaving 21 bases between the germline ends. Study outcomes and limitations: A faster peak, day 5 versus 15, was reached by the weaker secondary response. The CD4 and CD8 compartments had a small share of their clonotypes in common.

This sample comprised PBMCs, obtained 5 days after the yellow fever booster vaccination. The sequence came from a man aged 25 to 40 who received the YFV17D yellow fever vaccine. The rearrangement joins TRBV6-2 or TRBV6-3 to TRBJ2-7, with D perhaps matching TRBD2 (6 bases). DNA for the CDR3: TGTGCCAGCAGGACCGTGGGAAGGTTCGGGGGCGAGCAGTACTTC. It encodes CASRTVGRFGGEQYF.